These T cell receptor beta chains were read from a single sample in a study of cytotoxic CD8 clonotypes in ibrutinib-treated CLL. TCRdb's table, derived via immunoSEQ multiplex PCR, lists solely in-frame clones and lacks some. Here the sample spans approximately 100,000 clones, about 72% being singletons. The sequences come from PBMCs, collected after 12 months of ibrutinib treatment. These receptors all come from a human donor with chronic lymphocytic leukemia. The conserved cysteine and the conserved F or W are not part of the CDR3 here.

v_call cdr3_aa
TRBV6-1 ASRRQGFYGYT
TRBV6-6 ASSSPTGEWNEQF
TRBV10-3 AISEVPGTGGYEQY
TRBV6-1 ASSNKQGSTQPQH
TRBV12-5 ASGPPRGLNTEAF
TRBV7-2 ASSRNGNTEAF
TRBV18 ASSPEWGDQPQH
TRBV25-1 ASVGEGTEAF
TRBV27 ASRPGTGATGELF
TRBV7-3 ASSSRDRGSHEQF
TRBV12-5 ASGSTGGHQPQH
TRBV6-6 ASTTGGNTEAF
TRBV7-8 ASSYNRGGSTDTQY
TRBV6-5 ASRRGTENTEAF
TRBV19 ASSNDYTEAF
TRBV19 ASRGQAYNEQF
TRBV30 AWNTGSRTTSSGANVLT
TRBV28 ASSSGRYGYT
TRBV7-3 ASSLTSTPPGELF
TRBV18 ASSSIKMDSSYNEQF
TRBV6-6 ASSFRGARGEAF
TRBV29-1 RAGGDTEAF
TRBV5-1 ASSFQTDMNTEAF
TRBV7-2 ASSLDGGLAYEQY
TRBV5-1 ASSLETGSSYEQY
TRBV13 ASSFNTGGSDEQY
TRBV6-5 ASSYTVGEQY
TRBV5-5 ASSFTGSTDTQY
TRBV19 ASSSSGQVVQPQH
TRBV4-1 ASSQVSGDYGYT
TRBV5-1 ASSLAPLAGANVLT
TRBV6-5 ASSKPGQGVYGYT
TRBV9 ASNNEWGGLETQY
TRBV6-6 ASSPGAGLNTEAF
TRBV28 ASSFLNNQY